The clone carrying this T cell receptor (beta chain) was picked up many times. As yet, its antigen is unknown. Time point given: patch test 3, about 24 weeks after DPC sensitization. Treatment denoted: therapeutic diphenylcyclopropenone sensitization with weekly scalp DPC. Phlebotomy was performed prior to application of every patch test. Unfractionated whole blood served as the source for total RNA extraction. This record belongs to a study of human T cells and chemical hapten exposure. Findings and caveats of the study: Alopecia affected the donors, so their immune response may differ from healthy people's.

Trimming cost V 7 bases and J 1 base, with 18 bases left between them. Germline V CDR1 and CDR2: SEHNR, FQNEAQ (reference sequence). This CDR3 is 16 amino acids long. Individual cDNA molecules in this library carried unique molecular identifiers. Each CDR3 protein gets one entry after TCRdb re-called the RACE reads with MiXCR. In the table there are about 30,000 distinct CDR3 sequences, almost 6% of which are singletons. This clonotype was obtained from a man aged 25-45 years with alopecia areata. Some clones in this sample may be carry-over from other donors' samples. The J gene is TRBJ2-3, the V gene TRBV7-9; no reliable D call. This sample comprised whole blood, obtained in connection with sensitization to the hapten diphenylcyclopropenone (DPC). CDR3 sequence: CASTVVRPRGTDTQYF. The CDR3 DNA is TGTGCCAGCACCGTGGTTCGGCCGCGAGGCACAGATACGCAGTATTTT.